A selection of T cell receptor beta chains follows, all from one sample in a study of beta chain features in type 1 diabetes. Some clones are missing from TCRdb's copy, which holds only in-frame ones; the method was immunoSEQ multiplex PCR. The sample carries hundreds of thousands of clones, roughly a sixth recorded once. The sequenced sample consisted of naive CD4+ T cells from blood. Every receptor here comes from a man aged 18 to 29 in good health. The CDR3 runs from the conserved cysteine through the conserved F or W. A D gene is named only where the DNA matches it firmly. Only some rows state a clone size, as once, few, many or a class for expanded clones.

abundance,v_gene,d_gene,j_gene,CDR3nt,CDR3aa
.,TRBV27,.,TRBJ2-7,TGTGCCAGCAGGGGGACCTACGAGCAGTACTTC,CASRGTYEQYF
once,TRBV28,.,TRBJ2-7,TGTGCCAGCAGCCCCTGGGACTTCGGGAGCGAGCAGTACTTC,CASSPWDFGSEQYF
few,TRBV5-1,.,TRBJ2-7,TGCGCCAGCAGCTTGGATCGTATGACCTCCTACGAGCAGTACTTC,CASSLDRMTSYEQYF
few,TRBV4-3,.,TRBJ1-4,TGCGCCAGCAGCCAAGGAGGATTGGACGGGGAAAAACTGTTTTTT,CASSQGGLDGEKLFF
few,TRBV4-1,.,TRBJ1-5,TGCGCCAGCACCGCAGGGGTGGGCCGGGATCAGCCCCAGCATTTT,CASTAGVGRDQPQHF
many,TRBV28,.,TRBJ2-6,TGTGCCAGCGACGGGTCTGGGGCCAACGTCCTGACTTTC,CASDGSGANVLTF
.,TRBV10-3,.,TRBJ2-1,TGTGCCATCAGTGAGTCGACTGGTGGGGTCTCCTACAATGAGCAGTTCTTC,CAISESTGGVSYNEQFF
.,TRBV5-1,.,TRBJ2-1,TGCGCCAGCAGCACCCCGGGGGCGCGCTACAATGAGCAGTTCTTC,CASSTPGARYNEQFF
few,TRBV7-3,TRBD1,TRBJ2-3,TGTGCCAGCAGCCGAGACAGGGGATACACAGATACGCAGTATTTT,CASSRDRGYTDTQYF
few,TRBV18,.,TRBJ1-5,TGTGCCAGCTCACCACTGGGGGATAATCAGCCCCAGCATTTT,CASSPLGDNQPQHF
.,TRBV29-1,.,TRBJ2-7,TGCAGCGTTGTCCCAGGACAAGATTACTACGAGCAGTACTTC,CSVVPGQDYYEQYF
.,TRBV4-3,.,TRBJ2-2,TGCGCCAGCAGCCAAGATCAGGGGAGGCGCACCGGGGAGCTGTTTTTT,CASSQDQGRRTGELFF
many,TRBV7-2,.,TRBJ2-3,TGTGCCAGCAGACCGCCGGGACGACGGGGAGATACGCAGTATTTT,CASRPPGRRGDTQYF
few,TRBV11-2,TRBD2,TRBJ2-1,TGTGCCAGCAGCCTGACTAGCGGGAGGGCCTATAATGAGCAGTTCTTC,CASSLTSGRAYNEQFF
.,TRBV4-2,.,TRBJ2-7,TGTGCCAGCAGCCAAGGGGGGACGACCTACGAGCAGTACTTC,CASSQGGTTYEQYF
.,TRBV11-2,.,TRBJ2-7,TGTGCCAGCAGCCGGAGTGACAGCTACGAGCAGTACTTC,CASSRSDSYEQYF
.,TRBV7-2,.,TRBJ1-6,TGTGCCAGCAGCTTAACAGGCGGGACTAATTCACCCCTCCACTTT,CASSLTGGTNSPLHF
.,TRBV7-2,.,TRBJ2-7,TGTGCCTCCCCCGGGGGATTGGGCTACGAGCAGTACTTC,CASPGGLGYEQYF
few,TRBV4-2,.,TRBJ1-1,TGTGCCAGCAGCCAAGACGGGGCAGGGTTCGGCACTGAAGCTTTCTTT,CASSQDGAGFGTEAFF
few,TRBV7-2,.,TRBJ2-7,TGTGCCAGCAGGGGCGGGGGCATCTACGAGCAGTACTTC,CASRGGGIYEQYF
few,TRBV28,.,TRBJ1-1,TGTGCCAGCCATTCAGGGGTTGAAGCTTTCTTT,CASHSGVEAFF
few,TRBV2,.,TRBJ1-2,TGTGCCAGCAGTGAATCACTGATATTTCCCTATGGCTACACCTTC,CASSESLIFPYGYTF
.,TRBV5-1,.,TRBJ2-1,TGCGCCAGCCACAGTTTCGCGTACAATGAGCAGTTCTTC,CASHSFAYNEQFF
few,TRBV7-2,.,TRBJ2-7,TGTGCCAGCAGCTTAGGGTCGGGTGGGTCCTACGAGCAGTACTTC,CASSLGSGGSYEQYF
few,TRBV27,TRBD1,TRBJ2-7,TGTGCCAGCAGTTTTCGGGACAGGGGCTACGAGCAGTACTTC,CASSFRDRGYEQYF
few,TRBV5-1,TRBD2,TRBJ2-7,TGCGCCAGCAGCGCGCTAGCGGAGGTATACGAGCAGTACTTC,CASSALAEVYEQYF
.,TRBV28,.,TRBJ1-5,TGTGCCAGCATTAACCACCCGCGGCAGCCCCAGCATTTT,CASINHPRQPQHF
.,TRBV19,.,TRBJ1-2,TGTGCCAGTGAACGACACTACAACTATGGCTACACCTTC,CASERHYNYGYTF
.,TRBV5-1,.,TRBJ2-1,TGCGCCAGCAGCTTCCGGGGATCCTACAATGAGCAGTTCTTC,CASSFRGSYNEQFF
.,TRBV5-4,.,TRBJ1-6,TGTGCCAGCAGCTTGGGGGCCGATAGGAATCCCCTCCACTTT,CASSLGADRNPLHF
.,TRBV10-3,.,TRBJ2-7,TGTGCCATCAGTGAGCCGGGTTCCGTTTCCTTCGAGCAGTACTTC,CAISEPGSVSFEQYF
.,TRBV13,.,TRBJ2-7,TGTGCCAGCAGCCTCCGGGGGCGACCTTCCTACGAGCAGTACTTC,CASSLRGRPSYEQYF
.,TRBV6-1,.,TRBJ2-7,TGTGCCAGCAGTGAAGGTAGTACCAGGGACGAGCAGTACTTC,CASSEGSTRDEQYF
.,TRBV5-1,.,TRBJ1-4,TGCGCCAGCAGCTTGGAGCCGTCGGTCGAAAAACTGTTTTTT,CASSLEPSVEKLFF
.,TRBV29-1,TRBD1,TRBJ1-1,TGCAGCGGTCACCTGGGACAGGGGAACACTGAAGCTTTCTTT,CSGHLGQGNTEAFF
few,TRBV7-2,.,TRBJ2-5,TGTGCCAGCAGCTTATCTGGGGGAAGGACGGAGACCCAGTACTTC,CASSLSGGRTETQYF
few,TRBV4-2,TRBD2,TRBJ2-7,TGTGCCAGCAGCCAAGATCTTAGACTAGCGGTTCGCTCCTACGAGCAGTACTTC,CASSQDLRLAVRSYEQYF
.,TRBV7-2,.,TRBJ2-7,TGTGCCAGCAGCTCGACCGCTGCGATGCAGTACTTC,CASSSTAAMQYF
.,TRBV6-1,TRBD1,TRBJ1-4,TGTGCCAGCAGTGCTATGACAGGGGCAAATGAAAAACTGTTTTTT,CASSAMTGANEKLFF
.,TRBV7-2,TRBD1,TRBJ1-1,TGTGCCACCGGACAGGGCTTGAACACTGAAGCTTTCTTT,CATGQGLNTEAFF
.,TRBV28,TRBD1,TRBJ2-7,TGTGCCAGCACCCCTTGGACAGGGTTAGCCTACGAGCAGTACTTC,CASTPWTGLAYEQYF
.,TRBV7-2,TRBD1,TRBJ2-1,TGTGCCAGCAGCTTGATGGGGACAGGGGATCACAATGAGCAGTTCTTC,CASSLMGTGDHNEQFF
.,TRBV6-4,.,TRBJ1-5,TGTGCCAGCATTCGACAGCAGCTCAATCAGCCCCAGCATTTT,CASIRQQLNQPQHF
.,TRBV7-2,TRBD1,TRBJ2-2,TGTGCCAGCAGCTTTAGGACAGGGGGTATTTCTGCCGGGGAGCTGTTTTTT,CASSFRTGGISAGELFF
few,TRBV7-9,.,TRBJ2-7,TGTGCCAGCAGCTCCCCAATGGTAGGGTGGATAGACTCCTACGAGCAGTACTTC,CASSSPMVGWIDSYEQYF
.,TRBV7-9,.,TRBJ2-6,TGTGCCAGCAGCTTACGAACTGCCGGGGCCAACGTCCTGACTTTC,CASSLRTAGANVLTF
few,TRBV21-1,.,TRBJ1-1,TGTGCCAGCAGCAAAGACGGAAACACTGAAGCTTTCTTT,CASSKDGNTEAFF
.,TRBV7-8,TRBD2,TRBJ2-7,TGTGCCAGCAGCTTAGCGACTAGCGGCCCCTACGAGCAGTACTTC,CASSLATSGPYEQYF
few,TRBV5-1,.,TRBJ2-7,TGCGCCAGCAGCTTGGGTGACAGGATCTACGAGCAGTACTTC,CASSLGDRIYEQYF
.,TRBV11-2,TRBD1,TRBJ1-5,TGTGCCAGCAGCTCGGACAGGACGGGGCAGCCCCAGCATTTT,CASSSDRTGQPQHF
.,TRBV4-3,.,TRBJ1-2,TGCGCCAGCAGCAAATCGACAGGAGGGGCTAACTATGGCTACACCTTC,CASSKSTGGANYGYTF
.,TRBV7-2,.,TRBJ2-3,TGTGCCAGCAGCGCCCGGGACTGGGCGGATACGCAGTATTTT,CASSARDWADTQYF